This TCR beta chain appears in the sequencing data of a study of regulatory T cells in long-lasting Graves disease (dated by TCRdb to the early 2020s). Context from the whole study: Patients with newly diagnosed Graves' disease had been on antithyroid drugs for under 3 months. Peripheral blood TCR sequencing and RNA sequencing compared persistent Graves' disease patients with newly diagnosed Graves' disease patients. The study took place in China and was registered as a clinical trial. A total of around 33 samples underwent TCR sequencing, from about 13 patients with persistent Graves' disease and about 20 patients with newly diagnosed Graves' disease.

From a lookup of the germline V gene, CDR1 and CDR2 are MNHEY and SVGAGI. Spanning cysteine to phenylalanine, the CDR3 consists of 15 amino acids. Only CDR3 DNA is held: 45 bases, read in frame from base 1. Cut back by 4 bases and 3 bases, the V and J ends lie 15 bases apart. The time point label, as the study defines it: newly diagnosed GD, antithyroid drugs for less than 3 months. RNA was extracted from PBMCs in TRIzol for both TCR sequencing and RNA sequencing. Graves' disease was diagnosed according to American Thyroid Association guidelines. The patients came from an endocrinology department in Xi'an, China. From each patient, around 8.3 milliliters of peripheral blood was collected into an EDTA anticoagulant tube. Ficoll Paque Plus density gradient separation was used to isolate PBMCs, and no further T cell sorting was performed. An Agilent 2100 Bioanalyzer and agarose gel were used to check RNA quality, and a NanoDrop 2000 was used to measure RNA concentration.

The protocol used for the library was multiplex PCR. The reads were generated on an Illumina HiSeq 4000. TCR beta libraries were built with iRepertoire HTBI primers and Arm-PCR amplification of CDR3 regions. PCR products were gel purified before sequencing. The paper's processing steps were these. Gene usage analysis of CDR3 amino acid clonotypes relied on the 55 to 80 TRBV and about 15 TRBJ segments identified across samples. COPE and FqMerger were used to merge filtered high-quality paired reads into contigs. BLAST was used to align contigs to IMGT TRBV, TRBD and TRBJ reference genes, and CDR3 was defined according to IMGT. Any clonotype with a frequency above 0.1% was classified as a highly expanded clone. Repertoire diversity was measured by Shannon entropy, and V-J evenness by the Gini coefficient. A clonotype was considered public if more than one individual shared it. In TCRdb, the public reads were trimmed at Q25 with fastp and aligned with MiXCR, with productive beta chains retained. Each entry is one CDR3 protein sequence, shown with its most common DNA and genes. The V and J calls and clone size come from TCRdb's table, not from the authors' own analysis. The sample includes 420,000 or so distinct CDR3 sequences, with about 15% observed a single time. The ten largest make up about 23% of the sample.

This clonotype was counted ten times or more. Its binding antigen is unknown. Base qualities are missing; no much larger clone stands one base away. On the study overall, not on this receptor specifically: The authors acknowledged the small sample size as a limitation that may reduce accuracy. Persistent disease showed preferential use of TRBV28, TRBJ1-2 and TRBJ2-5, whereas newly diagnosed disease favored TRBV20-1 and TRBJ2-1. Only the TCR beta chain was sequenced and analyzed. Patients with persistent disease shared more public clonotypes (about 2,900) than newly diagnosed patients did (approximately 1,000). Peripheral blood alone was examined, since thyroid tissue, which constituted the primary lesion, could not be accessed. Compared with newly diagnosed patients, persistent Graves' disease patients had lower TCR Shannon entropy and fewer highly expanded clones, which suggests clonal expansion.

The sample was also reused in another study, on T cells in Graves' hyperthyroidism and ophthalmopathy. According to the second study: Stable Graves' hyperthyroidism was defined as no progression to ophthalmopathy during 18 months of follow-up. The hyperthyroidism patients were between 18 and 65 years old and newly diagnosed, with a disease duration of less than 2 months. Patients with uncontrolled infections, other autoimmune diseases, pregnancy or lactation were excluded. Clinical symptoms, serum thyroxine and TRAb, thyroid ultrasound, and orbital computed tomography formed the basis for the diagnoses. A first-round RT-PCR of the TCR CDR3 used the HTBI primer set with the Qiagen OneStep RT-PCR kit. Blood samples also contained most of the expanded thyroid clonotypes (frequency above 0.001), which suggests that blood repertoires may reflect thyroid immune responses. A 13 V-J signature model separated ophthalmopathy from stable hyperthyroidism, with nearly 90% sensitivity and about 81% specificity in cross-validation and 80%/75% in testing. In validation, progression to ophthalmopathy was predicted by the model with nearly 71% sensitivity and 72% to 85% specificity, a median of around 6.5 months before onset. To identify distinguishing TCR V-J signatures, a discovery cohort of about 95 patients was used, comprising approximately 40 with Graves' ophthalmopathy and approximately 58 with stable Graves' hyperthyroidism. An independent validation cohort of around 19 hyperthyroidism patients and 17 patients who later progressed to ophthalmopathy tested prospective prediction of ophthalmopathy. The roughly 100 discovery patients were randomly divided into training and test sets at a 7:3 ratio. In several Graves' hyperthyroidism patients, the study also compared T-cell repertoires from thyroid tissue with T-cell repertoires from blood. After blood sampling, hyperthyroidism patients were treated with methimazole at a starting dose of 30 mg daily, and ophthalmopathy patients were treated with high-dose intravenous methylprednisolone. The libraries were constructed in a second round of multiplex PCR and then size-selected and purified. Sequencing of the libraries was done on an Illumina HiSeq2000 using paired-end 100 bp reads. SOAPnuke was used to process the raw data, throwing out any read that contained adapters or uncalled bases, had a mean Phred below 15, or lacked an exact constant-primer or identifier match. High-quality paired reads were merged with COPE v1.2.5, and unique nucleotide sequences were defined as clonotypes. Clonotypes were aligned to IMGT TRBV, TRBD and TRBJ reference segments using MiTCR v1.1. The analysis included only V-J combinations with a frequency above 0.0001, which together covered about 99% of the repertoires. A TCS score was defined as the ratio between F50 (clonal expansion) and ExV (chaos), using BLOSUM62-based TCRdist between CDR3 peptides within each V-J. Welch's t-statistics and random forest reduced some 510 V-J features to under 15, which were used in a naive Bayes classifier (R e1071). Sample size was not statistically predetermined, and investigators were not blinded to group allocation. The paper describes TCR Vbeta CDR3 sequencing of around 140 peripheral blood samples, made up of roughly 40 ophthalmopathy patients, roughly 75 hyperthyroidism patients and 17 progressor patients.

Here the sequenced sample was peripheral blood mononuclear cells (PBMCs), taken at new diagnosis, from a patient treated with antithyroid drugs. The chain employs TRBV6-5 and TRBJ1-1; a tentative D call is TRBD1 (5 bases match). This receptor was identified in a woman under 30 with Graves disease. Donor details come from another sample of the same person, matched by shared clones. The nucleotide sequence is TGTGCCAGCAGTTCACTCCAGGGTATTGACACTGAAGCTTTCTTT. Translation gives CASSSLQGIDTEAFF.